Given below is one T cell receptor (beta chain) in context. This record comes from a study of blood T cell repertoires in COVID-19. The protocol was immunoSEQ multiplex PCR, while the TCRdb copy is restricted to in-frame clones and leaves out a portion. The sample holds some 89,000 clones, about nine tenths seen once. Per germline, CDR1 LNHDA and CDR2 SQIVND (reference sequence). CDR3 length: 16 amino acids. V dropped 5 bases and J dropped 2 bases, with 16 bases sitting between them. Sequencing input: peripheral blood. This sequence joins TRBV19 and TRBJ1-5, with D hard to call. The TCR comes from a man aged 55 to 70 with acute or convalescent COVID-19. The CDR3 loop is CASSPRGGSGNQPQHF. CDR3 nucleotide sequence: TGTGCCAGTAGTCCCCGGGGAGGGAGTGGCAATCAGCCCCAGCATTTT.